Listed below are T cell receptor beta chains from one sample, sequenced in a study of identical twins. MiXCR, run by TCRdb on the 5' RACE reads, gives a single entry per CDR3 protein. The repertoire holds hundreds of thousands of distinct CDR3 sequences, with about 9.4% as singletons. The sample was also reused in another study, on yellow fever vaccine responses in identical twins.

Sequencing was done on a sample of PBMCs. These receptors were collected from a young woman in good health. Both conserved end residues are trimmed from each CDR3. Each record gives: J gene, CDR3 length, V gene, CDR3 protein.

>TRBJ2-3|14|TRBV10-1
ASSENPARGTDTQY
>TRBJ2-4|15|TRBV7-2
ASSRRGVASAVNIQY
>TRBJ2-3|12|TRBV5-1
ASSGQGGTDTQY
>TRBJ1-4|11|TRBV7-9
ASSSPTNEKLF
>TRBJ2-7|14|TRBV7-9
ASSSLGGQGPYEQY
>TRBJ1-5|12|TRBV7-9
ASSLPGSNQPQH
>TRBJ2-3|15|TRBV28
ASSLPFDRYSTDTQY
>TRBJ2-5|9|TRBV29-1
SFQDQETQY
>TRBJ2-1|14|TRBV28
ASRDGGASPRNEQF
>TRBJ1-2|11|TRBV7-9
ASSLMNGYGYT
>TRBJ2-7|12|TRBV12-3/TRBV12-4
ASSFKGSSYEQY
>TRBJ1-2|11|TRBV5-1
ASTPGANYGYT
>TRBJ2-2|15|TRBV12-3/TRBV12-4
ASIPMGLAGVSGELF
>TRBJ1-4|11|TRBV27
ASSNWSGEKLF
>TRBJ2-1|18|TRBV14
ASSHLRDRGLAGPSNEQF
>TRBJ2-3|14|TRBV4-1
ASSPHSSGDTDTQY
>TRBJ2-5|12|TRBV10-3
AINPGGSGETQY
>TRBJ2-6|15|TRBV2
ASSGGRPLSGANVLT
>TRBJ2-4|15|TRBV7-9
ASSAVRDLLAKNIQY
>TRBJ2-3|13|TRBV4-2
ASSQEGAGPDTQY
>TRBJ2-1|13|TRBV24-1
ATSSGGAVWDEQF
>TRBJ2-1|13|TRBV3-1
ASSQAWNRVNEQF
>TRBJ2-1|12|TRBV29-1
SGTTRTDEEEQF
>TRBJ2-3|19|TRBV11-2
ASSLGWGRLAGTQSTDTQY
>TRBJ2-5|8|TRBV29-1
SAEGETQY
>TRBJ2-1|10|TRBV5-1
ASSHDRALQF
>TRBJ2-1|14|TRBV2
ASSVGSGYGYNEQF
>TRBJ2-7|12|TRBV5-1
ASSLGVFEDEQY
>TRBJ2-4|13|TRBV6-2/TRBV6-3
ASSGARAGKNIQY
>TRBJ2-7|8|TRBV29-1
SGKSYEQY
>TRBJ2-7|13|TRBV28
ASSFPTRQGYEQY
>TRBJ2-5|12|TRBV5-1
ASRRGTGVETQY
>TRBJ2-4|17|TRBV5-1
ASSTLVGGPSGVKNIQY
>TRBJ2-1|15|TRBV6-2/TRBV6-3
ASSYPRLAGRNNEQF
>TRBJ2-7|12|TRBV6-5
ASSWESSGYEQY
>TRBJ2-3|10|TRBV2
ASSEETAKQY
>TRBJ2-7|13|TRBV20-1
SALGTSGSSYEQY
>TRBJ2-3|11|TRBV10-3
AIRTGPTDTQY
>TRBJ2-7|10|TRBV7-9
ASSTTVVEQY
>TRBJ1-2|15|TRBV14
ASSQVAGGEIGYGYT
>TRBJ2-7|12|TRBV3-1
ASSQDTSLYEQY
>TRBJ2-7|14|TRBV7-9
ASSSRIPTVTYEQY
>TRBJ2-7|12|TRBV28
ASSVGLSSYEQY
>TRBJ2-7|14|TRBV7-9
ASSLNRDSPLYEQY
>TRBJ2-2|12|TRBV20-1
SATTGIEAGELF
>TRBJ2-3|13|TRBV4-3
ASSQDHTATDTQY
>TRBJ2-5|11|TRBV6-1
ASSVQGYETQY
>TRBJ2-2|14|TRBV18
ASSPSGTGRTGELF
>TRBJ1-4|12|TRBV5-1
ASSFGQGGEKLF